This TCR beta chain came from a study of response to subunit inactivated influenza vaccine. Overall study results and limits: Only a handful of new T cells, the authors suggested, are recruited with each seasonal influenza vaccination.

TCRdb analysed the RT-PCR reads with MiXCR anew, one entry per CDR3 protein. This sample has approximately 700,000 distinct CDR3 sequences, with around 14% found just once. Comments on this clonotype: As yet, its antigen is unknown.

This clonotype originated in a man in his fifties who received an inactivated influenza vaccine. The material sequenced was PBMCs from blood, taken 12 days after vaccination.

The CDR3 region has the DNA TGTGCCAGCACTGGACACCCGAACACCGGGGAGCTGTTTTTT. Protein product: CASTGHPNTGELFF. The V and J genes are TRBV6-2 or TRBV6-3 and TRBJ2-2; tentatively, D is TRBD1 (5 bases). V lost 7 bases and J 0 bases, leaving 9 bases between the germline ends. Germline V gene lookup returns CDR1 MNHEY and CDR2 SVGEGT. This CDR3 has 14 amino acids.